The clone carrying this TCR beta chain was seen repeatedly, ten times or more. The antigen is unknown. Disease lasting under 3 months, a NOSPECS grade of at least 4, and a Clinical Activity Score of at least 3 were features of the ophthalmopathy patients. The data are from a study of T cells in Graves' hyperthyroidism and ophthalmopathy. General study results and limits: From stable hyperthyroidism, ophthalmopathy was set apart by a 13 V-J model. Model predictions of ophthalmopathy came a median approximately seven months before onset.

TCR beta CDR3 sequences were amplified from RNA transcripts. When the TCR CDR3 underwent first-round RT-PCR, the HTBI primer set was used. MiXCR, applied by TCRdb to the multiplex PCR reads, yields one record per CDR3 protein. In the table there are hundreds of thousands of distinct CDR3 sequences, 20% of which are singletons. The junction had 11 bases not matched to a gene; V was cut back by 5 bases and J by 3 bases. The length of the CDR3 is 18 residues. This TCR was recovered from a man aged 35 to 55 with Graves' ophthalmopathy. The V gene is TRBV12-3 or TRBV12-4, the J gene TRBJ2-6, with 9 bases fitting TRBD1. Sequencing was performed on blood. DNA of the CDR3: TGTGCCAGCAGTCCCTCGGACAGGGGTAACTTTGGGGCCAACGTCCTGACTTTC. It codes for CASSPSDRGNFGANVLTF.